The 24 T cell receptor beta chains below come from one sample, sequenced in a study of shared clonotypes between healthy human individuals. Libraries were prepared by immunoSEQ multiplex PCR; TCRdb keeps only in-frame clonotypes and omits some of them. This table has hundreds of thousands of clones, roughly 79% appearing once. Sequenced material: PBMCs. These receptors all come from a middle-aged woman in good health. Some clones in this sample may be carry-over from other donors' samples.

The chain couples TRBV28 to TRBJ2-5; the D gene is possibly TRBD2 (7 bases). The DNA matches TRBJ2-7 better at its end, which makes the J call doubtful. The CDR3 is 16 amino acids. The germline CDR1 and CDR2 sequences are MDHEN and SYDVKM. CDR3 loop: CASLDMGGPYYYEQYF. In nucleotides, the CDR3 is TGTGCCAGCTTGGACATGGGGGGGCCTTATTACTACGAGCAGTACTTC.

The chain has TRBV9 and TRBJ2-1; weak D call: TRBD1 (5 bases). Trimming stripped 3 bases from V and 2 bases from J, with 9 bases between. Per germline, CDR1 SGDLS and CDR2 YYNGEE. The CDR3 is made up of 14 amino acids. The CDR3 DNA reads TGTGCCAGCAGCGCTGACAGTACCTACAATGAGCAGTTCTTC. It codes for CASSADSTYNEQFF.

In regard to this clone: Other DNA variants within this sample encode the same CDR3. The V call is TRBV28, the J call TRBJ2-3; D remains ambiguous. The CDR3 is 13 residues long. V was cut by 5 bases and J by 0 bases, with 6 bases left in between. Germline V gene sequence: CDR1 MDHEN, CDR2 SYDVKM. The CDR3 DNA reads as TGTGCCAGCAGTCCCCCAAGCACAGATACGCAGTATTTT. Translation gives CASSPPSTDTQYF. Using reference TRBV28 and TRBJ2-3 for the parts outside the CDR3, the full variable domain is DVKVTQSSRYLVKRTGEKVFLECVQDMDHENMFWYRQDPGLGLRLIYFSYDVKMKEKGDIPEGYSVSREKKERFSLILESASTNQTSMYLCASSPPSTDTQYFGPGTRLTVL.

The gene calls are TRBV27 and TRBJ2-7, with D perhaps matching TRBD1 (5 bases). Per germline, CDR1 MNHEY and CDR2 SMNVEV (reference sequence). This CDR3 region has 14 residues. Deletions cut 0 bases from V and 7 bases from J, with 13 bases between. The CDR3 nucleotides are TGTGCCAGCAGTTTATCAGGGGTGTATCGGGAGCAGTACTTC. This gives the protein CASSLSGVYREQYF.

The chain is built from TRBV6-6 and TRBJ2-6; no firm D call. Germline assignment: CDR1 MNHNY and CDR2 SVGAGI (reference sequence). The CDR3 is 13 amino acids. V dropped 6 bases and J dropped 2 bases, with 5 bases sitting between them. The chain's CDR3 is CASRTTGANVLTF. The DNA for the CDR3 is TGTGCCAGCAGGACAACTGGGGCCAACGTCCTGACTTTC.

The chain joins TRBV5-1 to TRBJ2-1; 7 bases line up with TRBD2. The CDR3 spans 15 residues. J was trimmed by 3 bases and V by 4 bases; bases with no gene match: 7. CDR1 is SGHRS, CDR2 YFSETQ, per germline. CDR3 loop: CASSLGSSGYNEQFF. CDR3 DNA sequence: TGCGCCAGCAGCCTGGGTTCTAGCGGCTACAATGAGCAGTTCTTC.

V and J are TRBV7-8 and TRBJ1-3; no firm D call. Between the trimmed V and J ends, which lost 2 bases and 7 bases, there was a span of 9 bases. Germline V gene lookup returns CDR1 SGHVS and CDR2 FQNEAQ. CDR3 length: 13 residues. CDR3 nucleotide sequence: TGTGCCAGCAGCTTAAGCGACTTCAACACCATATATTTT. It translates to CASSLSDFNTIYF.

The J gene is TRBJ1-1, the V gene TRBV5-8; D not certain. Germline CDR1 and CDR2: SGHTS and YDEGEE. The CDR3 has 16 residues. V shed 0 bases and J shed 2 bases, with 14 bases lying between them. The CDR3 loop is CASSLEGGSANTEAFF. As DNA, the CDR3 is TGTGCCAGCAGCTTGGAGGGAGGATCAGCCAACACTGAAGCTTTCTTT.

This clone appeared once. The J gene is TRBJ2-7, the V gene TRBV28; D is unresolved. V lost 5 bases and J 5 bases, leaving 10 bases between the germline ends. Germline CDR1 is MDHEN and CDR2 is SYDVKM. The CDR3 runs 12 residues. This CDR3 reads CASSGRGDEQYF. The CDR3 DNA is TGTGCCAGCAGTGGTAGAGGAGACGAGCAGTACTTC.

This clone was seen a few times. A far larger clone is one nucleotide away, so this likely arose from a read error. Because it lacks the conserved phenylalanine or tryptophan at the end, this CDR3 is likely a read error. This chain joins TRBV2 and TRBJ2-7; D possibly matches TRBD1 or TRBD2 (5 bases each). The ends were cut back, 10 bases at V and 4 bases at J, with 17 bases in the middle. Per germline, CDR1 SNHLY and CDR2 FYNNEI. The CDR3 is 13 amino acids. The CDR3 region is CATFGTPEYEQYL. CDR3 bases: TGTGCCACGTTCGGGACGCCAGAGTACGAGCAGTACCTC.

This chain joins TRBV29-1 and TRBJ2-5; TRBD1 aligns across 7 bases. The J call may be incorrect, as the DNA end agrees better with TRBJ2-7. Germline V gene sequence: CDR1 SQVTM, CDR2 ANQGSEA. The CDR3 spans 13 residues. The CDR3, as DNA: TGCAGCGTCTTGCGACAGGGTTACTACGAGCAGTACTTC. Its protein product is CSVLRQGYYEQYF.

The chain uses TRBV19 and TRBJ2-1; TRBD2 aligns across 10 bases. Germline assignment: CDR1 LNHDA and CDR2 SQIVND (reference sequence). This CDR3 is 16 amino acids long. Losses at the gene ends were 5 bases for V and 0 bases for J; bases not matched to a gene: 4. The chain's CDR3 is CASSGSSGSSYNEQFF. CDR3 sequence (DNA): TGTGCCAGTAGTGGATCTAGCGGGAGCTCCTACAATGAGCAGTTCTTC.

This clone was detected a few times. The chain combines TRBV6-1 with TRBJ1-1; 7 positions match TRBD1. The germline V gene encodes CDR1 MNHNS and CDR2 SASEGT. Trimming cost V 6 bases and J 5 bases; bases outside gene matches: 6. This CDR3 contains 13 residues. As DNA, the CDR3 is TGTGCCAGCAGCACAGGGGTTTCGACTGAAGCTTTCTTT. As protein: CASSTGVSTEAFF.

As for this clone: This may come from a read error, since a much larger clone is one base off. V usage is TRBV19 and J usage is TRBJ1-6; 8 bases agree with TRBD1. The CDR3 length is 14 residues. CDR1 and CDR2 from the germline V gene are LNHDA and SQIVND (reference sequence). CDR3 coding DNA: TGTGCCAGTAGTATAGGACAGGGGATTTCACCCCTCAACTTT. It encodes CASSIGQGISPLNF.

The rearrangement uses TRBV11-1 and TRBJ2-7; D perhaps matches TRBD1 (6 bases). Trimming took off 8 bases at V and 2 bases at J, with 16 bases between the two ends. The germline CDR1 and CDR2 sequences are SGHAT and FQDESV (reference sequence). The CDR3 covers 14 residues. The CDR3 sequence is CASGKGDIAYEQYF. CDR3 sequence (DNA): TGTGCCAGCGGGAAAGGGGACATAGCCTACGAGCAGTACTTC.

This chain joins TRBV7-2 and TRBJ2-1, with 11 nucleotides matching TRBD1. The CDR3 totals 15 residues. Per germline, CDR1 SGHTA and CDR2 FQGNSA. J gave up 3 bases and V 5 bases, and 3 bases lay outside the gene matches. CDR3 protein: CASSRDRGFYNEQFF. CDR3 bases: TGTGCCAGCAGCCGGGACAGGGGGTTCTACAATGAGCAGTTCTTC.

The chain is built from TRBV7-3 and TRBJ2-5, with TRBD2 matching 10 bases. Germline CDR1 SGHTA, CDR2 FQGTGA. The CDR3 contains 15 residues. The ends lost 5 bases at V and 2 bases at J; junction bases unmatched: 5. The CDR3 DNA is TGTGCCAGCAGCCTGCAAGCGGGAGGGCAAGAGACCCAGTACTTC. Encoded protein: CASSLQAGGQETQYF.

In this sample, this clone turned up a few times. The CDR3 DNA is TGTGCCAGCAGCTTTTATACTCAGGAGTATGGCTACACCTTC. This translates into CASSFYTQEYGYTF. The chain couples TRBV5-6 to TRBJ1-2, with D uncertain. The V end was cut by 2 bases, the J end by 5 bases, with 13 bases between. Germline CDR1 is SGHDT and CDR2 is YYEEEE. This CDR3 has 14 residues.

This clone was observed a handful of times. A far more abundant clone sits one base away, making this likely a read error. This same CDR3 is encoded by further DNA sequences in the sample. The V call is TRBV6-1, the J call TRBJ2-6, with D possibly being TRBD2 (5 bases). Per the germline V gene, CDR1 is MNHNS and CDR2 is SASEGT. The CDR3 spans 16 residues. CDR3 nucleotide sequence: TGCGCCAGCAGTGAATTGGACTTCTCTGGGGCCAACGTCCTGACTTTC. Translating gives CASSELDFSGANVLTF.

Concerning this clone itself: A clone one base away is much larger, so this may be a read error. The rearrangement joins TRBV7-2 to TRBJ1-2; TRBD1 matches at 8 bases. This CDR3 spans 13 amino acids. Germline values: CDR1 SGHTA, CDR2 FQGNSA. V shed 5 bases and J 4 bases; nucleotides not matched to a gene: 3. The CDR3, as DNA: TGTGCCAGCAGCCCAGGGACAGGCTATGGCTACACCTTC. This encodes CASSPGTGYGYTF.

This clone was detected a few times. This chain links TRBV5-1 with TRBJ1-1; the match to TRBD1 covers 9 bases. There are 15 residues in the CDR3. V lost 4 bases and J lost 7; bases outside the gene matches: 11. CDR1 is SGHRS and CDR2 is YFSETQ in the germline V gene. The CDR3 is CASSPGTGRTHEAFF. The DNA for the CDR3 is TGCGCCAGCAGCCCCGGGACAGGGAGGACCCATGAAGCTTTCTTT.

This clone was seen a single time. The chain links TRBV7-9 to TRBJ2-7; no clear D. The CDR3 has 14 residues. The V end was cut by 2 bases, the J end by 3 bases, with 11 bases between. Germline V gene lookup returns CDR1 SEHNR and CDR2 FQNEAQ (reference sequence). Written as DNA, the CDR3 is TGTGCCAGCAGCTTAAATCCCGCTATCTACGAGCAGTACTTC. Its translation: CASSLNPAIYEQYF.

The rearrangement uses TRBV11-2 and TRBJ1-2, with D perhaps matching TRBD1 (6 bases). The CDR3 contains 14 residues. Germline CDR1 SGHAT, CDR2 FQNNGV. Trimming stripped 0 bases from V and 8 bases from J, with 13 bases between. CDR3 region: CASSLDRTATGYTF. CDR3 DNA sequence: TGTGCCAGCAGCTTAGACCGGACAGCTACGGGCTACACCTTC.

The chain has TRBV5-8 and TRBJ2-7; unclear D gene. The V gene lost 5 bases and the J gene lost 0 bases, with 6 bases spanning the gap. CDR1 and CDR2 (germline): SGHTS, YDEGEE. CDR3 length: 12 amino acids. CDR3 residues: CASSRISYEQYF. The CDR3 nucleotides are TGTGCCAGCAGTCGGATCTCCTACGAGCAGTACTTC. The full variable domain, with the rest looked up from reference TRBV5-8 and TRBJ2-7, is EAGVTQSPTHLIKTRGQQATLRCSPISGHTSVYWYQQALGLGLQFLLWYDEGEERNRGNFPPRFSGRQFPNYSSELNVNALELEDSALYLCASSRISYEQYFGPGTRLTVT.